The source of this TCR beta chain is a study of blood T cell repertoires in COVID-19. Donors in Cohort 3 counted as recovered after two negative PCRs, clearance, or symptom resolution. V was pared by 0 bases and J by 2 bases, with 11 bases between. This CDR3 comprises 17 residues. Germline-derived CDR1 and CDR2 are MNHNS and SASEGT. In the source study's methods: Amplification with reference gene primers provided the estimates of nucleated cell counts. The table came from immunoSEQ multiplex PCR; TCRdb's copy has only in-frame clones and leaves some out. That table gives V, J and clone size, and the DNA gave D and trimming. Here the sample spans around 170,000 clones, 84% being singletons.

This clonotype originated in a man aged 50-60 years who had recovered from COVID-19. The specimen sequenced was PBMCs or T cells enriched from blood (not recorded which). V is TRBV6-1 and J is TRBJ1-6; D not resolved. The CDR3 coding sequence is TGTGCCAGCAGTGAAGCCTCTTACGGGGCCTATAATTCACCCCTCCACTTT. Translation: CASSEASYGAYNSPLHF.